The 18 T cell receptor beta chains reported below all come from one sample, sequenced in a study of response to subunit inactivated influenza vaccine. One entry per CDR3 protein results from TCRdb running MiXCR on the RT-PCR reads. The table has 650,000 to 800,000 distinct CDR3 sequences, around 14% seen once; the top ten hold 5.5% to 8%. The specimen comprised PBMCs from blood, sampled around 15 days before vaccination. These receptors were taken from a man in his fifties or sixties who received an inactivated influenza vaccine.

The chain employs TRBV30 and TRBJ2-2; D possibly corresponds to TRBD2 (5 bases). The CDR3 extends over 12 amino acids. V was cut by 3 bases and J by 8 bases, with 10 bases left in between. Per germline, CDR1 GTSNPN and CDR2 SVGIG (reference sequence). CDR3 region: CAWSRGTGELFF. The DNA of the CDR3 is TGTGCCTGGAGCCGGGGTACTGGGGAGCTGTTTTTT.

This clonotype has just a few counts. The rearrangement links TRBV7-2 to TRBJ2-7; no reliable D call. Trimming took off 4 bases at V and 0 bases at J, with 10 bases between the two ends. Germline loops: CDR1 SGHTA, CDR2 FQGNSA. This CDR3 is built from 14 residues. The DNA of the CDR3 is TGTGCCAGCAGCTCCCAACTTAGCTCCTACGAGCAGTACTTC. Amino acid sequence: CASSSQLSSYEQYF.

The rearrangement links TRBV24-1 to TRBJ1-5; 9 bases match TRBD1. CDR3 length equals 15 residues. Germline V gives CDR1 KGHDR, CDR2 SFDVKD. V shed 9 bases, J shed 3 bases, and the junction held 8 bases outside the gene matches. CDR3 sequence: CATEPGTGFNQPQHF. The CDR3 coding sequence is TGTGCCACCGAACCCGGGACAGGGTTCAATCAGCCCCAGCATTTT.

The V call is TRBV7-2, the J call TRBJ2-7, with 13 positions matching TRBD2. The V segment lost 4 bases and the J segment 4 bases; nucleotides outside the gene matches: 4. The CDR3 runs to 15 residues. Per germline, CDR1 SGHTA and CDR2 FQGNSA. CDR3 coding DNA: TGTGCCAGCAGCTATCGGACTAGCGGGAGTTACGAGCAGTACTTC. It specifies CASSYRTSGSYEQYF.

The genes are TRBV29-1 and TRBJ2-1; D unresolved. Trimming left V 3 bases short and J 8 bases short, with 11 bases between. CDR1 and CDR2 (germline): SQVTM, ANQGSEA. The CDR3 runs to 12 residues. The CDR3 spells CSVEFAGDEQFF. CDR3 nucleotide sequence: TGCAGCGTTGAGTTTGCTGGCGATGAGCAGTTCTTC.

In its sample, this clonotype was seen a few times. J is TRBJ2-1 and V is TRBV12-5, with 8 bases lining up with TRBD2. After removal of 0 bases from V and 9 bases from J, the junction contained 7 bases not matched to a gene. Germline V lookup: CDR1 LGHNT, CDR2 FRNRAP. This CDR3 spans 15 amino acids. DNA of the CDR3: TGTGCTAGTGGTTTGGTTGCGGGAGGAGGGACTGAGCAGTTCTTC. It codes for CASGLVAGGGTEQFF.

V usage is TRBV28 and J usage is TRBJ2-3; D might be TRBD1 (6 bases). V was shortened by 6 bases and J by 1 base, with 20 bases between the two germline ends. Germline lookup yields CDR1 MDHEN and CDR2 SYDVKM. The CDR3 consists of 17 residues. As DNA, the CDR3 is TGTGCCAGCAGGGCCCTAATGTCAGGGGAAGGCACAGATACGCAGTATTTT. This gives the protein CASRALMSGEGTDTQYF.

This clonotype occurred once. This chain links TRBV9 with TRBJ1-6; 8 bases align to TRBD1. The CDR3 sequence is 16 residues long. V trimming: 3 bases; J trimming: 7 bases; junction bases outside the gene matches: 9. Germline assignment: CDR1 SGDLS and CDR2 YYNGEE. The DNA for the CDR3 is TGTGCCAGCAGCGCGAATAGGGACAGGCTAAATTCACCCCTCCACTTT. Its protein product is CASSANRDRLNSPLHF.

In this sample, this clonotype turned up a few times. The chain has TRBV7-8 and TRBJ2-3; D gene ambiguous. The CDR3 runs to 16 residues. CDR1 SGHVS and CDR2 FQNEAQ come from the germline V gene. Trimming stripped 5 bases from V and 1 base from J, with 16 bases between. As DNA, the CDR3 is TGTGCCAGCAGCCAAATCTTTTGGGGTGGCACAGATACGCAGTATTTT. Its protein is CASSQIFWGGTDTQYF.

This clonotype was seen a few times. This chain connects TRBV11-2 to TRBJ2-1; 9 nucleotides match TRBD1. The germline gives CDR1 SGHAT, CDR2 FQNNGV. J was trimmed by 10 bases and V by 0 bases; bases with no gene match: 4. The CDR3 contains 14 residues. CDR3 sequence: CASSLDTGTGEQFF. As DNA, the CDR3 is TGTGCCAGCAGCTTAGATACAGGGACAGGGGAGCAGTTCTTC.

J is TRBJ1-2 and V is TRBV6-1; D is ambiguous. The V gene lost 0 bases and the J gene lost 4 bases, with 6 bases spanning the gap. Germline V lookup: CDR1 MNHNS, CDR2 SASEGT. This CDR3 spans 13 amino acids. The CDR3 DNA sequence: TGTGCCAGCAGTGAAGCGGAGATCTATGGCTACACCTTC. Residues: CASSEAEIYGYTF.

This clonotype showed up many times. The chain couples TRBV7-2 to TRBJ2-1; 7 bases align to TRBD1. V dropped 5 bases and J dropped 5; count of bases not matched to a gene: 9. The CDR3 covers 15 residues. Germline CDR1 reads SGHTA; CDR2 reads FQGNSA. The CDR3: CASSRGQRANNEQFF. Written as DNA, the CDR3 is TGTGCCAGCAGCAGGGGACAGAGGGCAAACAATGAGCAGTTCTTC.

This clonotype was seen ten or more times. One end of the junction is discordant with germline, which a read error may explain. V and J are TRBV7-7 and TRBJ2-1, with 8 bases identical to TRBD1. Germline assignment: CDR1 SSHAT and CDR2 FNYEAQ (reference sequence). This CDR3 has 13 residues. As DNA, the CDR3 is TGTGCTAGCAGCTCAGGGGGCGTGAATGAGCAGTTCTTC. Translation: CASSSGGVNEQFF. Full variable domain (rest looked up from reference TRBV7-7 and TRBJ2-1): GAGVSQSPRYKVTKRGQDVTLRCDPISSHATLYWYQQALGQGPEFLTYFNYEAQPDKSGLPSDRFSAERPEGSISTLTIQRTEQRDSAMYRCASSSGGVNEQFFGPGTRLTVL.

This chain joins TRBV28 and TRBJ2-1; D unresolved. V was clipped by 1 base and J by 0 bases, with 4 bases between them. Germline CDR1 is MDHEN and CDR2 is SYDVKM. The CDR3 is 14 amino acids. The CDR3 protein is CASSLLASYNEQFF. CDR3 nucleotide sequence: TGTGCCAGCAGTTTATTGGCCTCCTACAATGAGCAGTTCTTC.

This clonotype was counted between two and nine times. This chain connects TRBV6-1 to TRBJ2-1, with D maybe TRBD2 (6 bases). In germline, CDR1 is MNHNS, CDR2 SASEGT. The CDR3 has 17 amino acids. Trimming stripped 6 bases from V and 7 bases from J, with 25 bases between. Written as DNA, the CDR3 is TGTGCCAGCAGACCAAGGGCTCTAGGAGGGGTCAAGAATGAGCAGTTCTTC. This gives the protein CASRPRALGGVKNEQFF.

The rearrangement joins TRBV7-9 to TRBJ2-7; D is uncertain. The length of the CDR3 is 13 residues. Trimming took off 1 base at V and 4 bases at J, with 8 bases between the two ends. Looked up from germline, CDR1 is SEHNR and CDR2 is FQNEAQ (reference sequence). The CDR3 DNA sequence: TGTGCCAGCAGCTTAGGGGTCGATTACGAGCAGTACTTC. It encodes CASSLGVDYEQYF. The full variable domain, completed using reference TRBV7-9 and TRBJ2-7, is DTGVSQNPRHKITKRGQNVTFRCDPISEHNRLYWYRQTLGQGPEFLTYFQNEAQLEKSRLLSDRFSAERPKGSFSTLEIQRTEQGDSAMYLCASSLGVDYEQYFGPGTRLTVT.

This clonotype was counted at least ten times. The rearrangement uses TRBV6-5 and TRBJ2-1; no definite D call. CDR1 is MNHEY and CDR2 is SVGAGI in the germline V gene. V was clipped by 2 bases and J by 1 base, with 6 bases between them. The CDR3 length is 14 residues. CDR3 sequence reads: CASSYVGSYNEQFF. The CDR3 DNA reads TGTGCCAGCAGTTACGTGGGTTCCTACAATGAGCAGTTCTTC.

The chain recombines TRBV7-9 with TRBJ1-6; a weak D match, TRBD1 (5 bases). The CDR3 contains 14 residues. V gave up 3 bases and J gave up 3 bases, with 6 bases separating them. CDR1 SEHNR and CDR2 FQNEAQ come from the germline V gene (reference sequence). The CDR3 is CASSLGDYNSPLHF. The CDR3 DNA sequence: TGTGCCAGCAGCTTGGGGGACTATAATTCACCCCTCCACTTT.